One sample yielded the 3 T cell receptor beta chains listed below, sequenced in a study of cytomegalovirus exposure and HLA in healthy donors. The PCR was carried out with 60 Vbeta primers and 13 Jbeta primers. The assay was immunoSEQ multiplex PCR, and TCRdb's table has in-frame clones only and misses some. The sample holds about 150,000 clones, 80% to 85% seen once. The sequencing sample was made of PBMCs. The receptor set was obtained from a boy aged 2-9 years in good health and CMV-seronegative.

The sample holds a few counts of this clone. The rearrangement joins TRBV5-1 to TRBJ1-1; D is undetermined. The CDR3 runs to 13 residues. V gave up 0 bases and J gave up 8 bases, with 11 bases separating them. The V gene's germline CDR1 is SGHRS and CDR2 YFSETQ. CDR3 sequence reads: CASSLVSPSEAFF. The CDR3 bases are TGCGCCAGCAGCTTGGTTTCCCCCTCCGAAGCTTTCTTT.

This chain joins TRBV27 and TRBJ2-5; the D gene is possibly TRBD2 (6 bases). V was clipped by 9 bases and J by 5 bases, with 16 bases between them. The CDR3 has 13 amino acids. The germline gives CDR1 MNHEY, CDR2 SMNVEV (reference sequence). The CDR3 nucleotides are TGTGCCAGTCAGGACCGAGCGGGTGAGACCCAGTACTTC. Translation gives CASQDRAGETQYF.

The rearrangement links TRBV6-5 to TRBJ2-1, with 10 bases that match TRBD2. The CDR3 is made up of 13 amino acids. The J segment lost 6 bases and the V segment lost 6 bases, leaving 2 bases of the junction unmatched. In germline, CDR1 is MNHEY, CDR2 SVGAGI. CDR3: CASSRTSGNEQFF. In DNA, the CDR3 is TGTGCCAGCAGCCGGACTAGCGGCAATGAGCAGTTCTTC.